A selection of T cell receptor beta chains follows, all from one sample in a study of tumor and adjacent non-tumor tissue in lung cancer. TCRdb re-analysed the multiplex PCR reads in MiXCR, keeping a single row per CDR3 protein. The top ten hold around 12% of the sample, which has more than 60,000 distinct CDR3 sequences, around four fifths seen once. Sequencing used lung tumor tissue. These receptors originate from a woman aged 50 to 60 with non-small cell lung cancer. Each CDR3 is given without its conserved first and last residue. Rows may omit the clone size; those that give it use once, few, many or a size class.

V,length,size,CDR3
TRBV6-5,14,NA,ASSYFRPEGDSPLH
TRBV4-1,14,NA,PNGQELGSSYNEQF
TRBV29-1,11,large,SAKKREGGEQF
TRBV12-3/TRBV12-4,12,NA,ASSWSQGGETQY
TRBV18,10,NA,ASRSGLETQY
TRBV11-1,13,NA,VSSLFQANTGELF
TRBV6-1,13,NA,VSSVTGERCNEQF
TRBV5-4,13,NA,AISLGRDSSYEQY
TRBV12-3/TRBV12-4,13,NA,ASSPPQGGNGKLF
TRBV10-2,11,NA,ASSASTSSEQF
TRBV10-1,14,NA,ASSESKGGVGYELY
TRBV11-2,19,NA,ASTPLVRAWTSGRNTDMQY
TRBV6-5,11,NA,ASSPFLGNEQF
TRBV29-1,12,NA,SVEEDRMGAEAF
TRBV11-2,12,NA,ASSPRARGETQY
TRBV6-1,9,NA,ASNRDYGFT
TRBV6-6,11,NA,ASRRQNTVELF
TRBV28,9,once,ASRIFSEQF
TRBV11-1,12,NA,ARSARLHTDAQY
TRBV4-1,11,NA,ASSQEGNPEQF
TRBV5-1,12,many,ASSLGAQNTEAF
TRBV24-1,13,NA,ATSDLLGGEETQY
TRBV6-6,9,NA,ASSPPGGYI
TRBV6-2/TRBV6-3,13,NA,ASSYHWPANQPQH
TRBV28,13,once,AISLLQGDNQPLH
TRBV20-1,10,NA,SAPESTDTQY
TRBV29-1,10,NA,NVEKGYNKQF
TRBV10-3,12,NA,TIAKSNGETPLH
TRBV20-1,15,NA,STRPTPSTTPYNEQF